The sequence of this TCR beta chain was determined in a study of blood T cell repertoires in COVID-19. Study background: Both acute and convalescent COVID-19 samples were obtained from the United States, Italy and Spain. Sample material is recorded as cDNA or gDNA derived from T cells, B-cell-depleted T cells, or PBMCs.

Study processing details: Reference gene primer amplification gave estimated nucleated cell counts. Profiling relied on immunoSEQ multiplex PCR, and the TCRdb table lists in-frame clones only, not all of them. Clonal size and the V and J genes are those of that table, whereas D and trimming came from the DNA. The sample contains more than 120,000 clones, around 90% of which appear only once. V lost 4 bases to trimming and J lost 6 bases; unmatched junction nucleotides: 12. CDR1 SGHTA and CDR2 FQGTGA come from the germline V gene. The CDR3 consists of 15 residues. The sample comprised peripheral blood. The receptor's source is a woman between 50 and 59 years old with acute or convalescent COVID-19. This chain connects TRBV7-3 to TRBJ2-7; 7 bases line up with TRBD1. Here the CDR3 DNA reads TGTGCCAGCAGCTCGCAACAGGGGACACACTTCGAGCAGTACTTC. Its protein is CASSSQQGTHFEQYF.